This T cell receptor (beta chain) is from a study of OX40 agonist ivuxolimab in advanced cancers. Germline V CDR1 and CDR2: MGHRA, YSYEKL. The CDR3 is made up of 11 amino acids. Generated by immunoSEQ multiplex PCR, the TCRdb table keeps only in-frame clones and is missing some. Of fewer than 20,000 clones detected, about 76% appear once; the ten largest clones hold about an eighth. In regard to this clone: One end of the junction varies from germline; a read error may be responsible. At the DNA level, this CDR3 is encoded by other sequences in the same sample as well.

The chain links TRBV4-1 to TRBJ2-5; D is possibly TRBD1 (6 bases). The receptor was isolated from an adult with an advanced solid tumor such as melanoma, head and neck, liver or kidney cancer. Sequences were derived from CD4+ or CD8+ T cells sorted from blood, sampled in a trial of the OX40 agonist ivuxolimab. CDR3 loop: CASSQDGTSNF. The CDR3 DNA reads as TGTGCCAGCAGCCAAGATGGGACATCAAACTTC.